This record looks at one T cell receptor (beta chain) sequence and its context. This clonotype was found many times. Its antigen is not yet known. No base qualities exist here, and no much larger clone lies one base off it. cDNA was synthesized by template-switch 5'RACE using a primer with a 10-nucleotide random unique molecular identifier that tagged each TCR transcript. Over 200 million TCR-beta sequences, covering 15-18 subjects, were produced in each sequencing run. The RNeasy kit was used to extract total RNA. Using the KAPA Real-time Library Amplification kit, TCR-beta VDJ regions were amplified with primers for the TCR constant region and the 5'RACE anchor. Sample indexes and Illumina adaptors were added in a first PCR, and a second PCR then increased library yield. After Ampure bead purification, the TCR product of roughly 650 bp was size-selected on a 2% E-gel SizeSelection system. Before pooling, library quality was assessed on a Bioanalyzer, concentration was determined with Qubit, and library quantification was performed with the Kapa Library Quantification kit. Libraries were sequenced paired-end 2 x 150 bp on an Illumina HiSeq 2500. To increase sequence diversity, roughly 25-31% phiX was spiked into each library pool. Per the original workflow: The UMI-based MiGEC pipeline processed quality-filtered reads and removed over 75% of raw TCR sequences during error correction. IMGT germline references were used for aligning VDJ genes, and each clonotype was defined as a unique CDR3 amino acid sequence together with its V-J genes. Clonal expansion, Shannon diversity, and CDR3 relatedness (CalcPairwiseDistances, ClusterSamples) were evaluated with VDJtools, and phylogenetic trees were built with CLCbio workbench. A clone was classed as expanded if it had 8 or more unique UMIs, a cutoff based on coefficient-of-variation modelling across technical triplicates. The raw public data were reprocessed by TCRdb itself: fastp quality trimming at Q25, MiXCR clonotype calling, in-frame beta chains only. Entries that share a CDR3 protein sequence are merged under the most common genes and DNA. V and J calls and clone size were set by TCRdb, not the authors. In all, the sample holds roughly 70,000 distinct CDR3 sequences, and around 5% of those were seen once. The ten largest clones capture approximately 2.8% of the sample.

The cysteine opens and the phenylalanine closes a CDR3 of 14 amino acids. The read is trimmed to its CDR3 DNA, 42 bases read in frame from base 1. The germline ends are 10 bases apart after V is trimmed by 3 bases and J by 2 bases. The germline V gene encodes CDR1 SEHNR and CDR2 FQNEAQ (reference sequence). The data originate from a study of neurological immune-mediated disorders (dated by TCRdb to between 2018 and 2021). Background on the whole study: Among the 35 or so multiple sclerosis patients, 31 had relapsing-remitting MS and 3 had secondary progressive MS. Peripheral blood TCR-beta repertoires from patients with HTLV-I-associated myelopathy (HAM/TSP), patients with multiple sclerosis, and healthy controls were compared in the study using UMI-based sequencing. The roughly 100 TCR-beta libraries covered PBMC samples along with longitudinal samples, technical triplicates, and paired sorted CD4+ and CD8+ T-cell subsets. Of the approximately 68 subjects in the cohort, about 14 were HAM/TSP patients, approximately 35 were multiple sclerosis patients, and 20 were healthy controls. What the authors observed across the whole study: Across subjects, expanded clones never shared an identical CDR3 amino acid sequence, which suggests that the TCR-beta repertoires in every group were private. The MS cluster showed no association with clinical or MRI features, and the authors stated that larger cohorts are needed. TCR clonal expansion was greatest in HAM/TSP patients and smallest in MS patients, who ranked below even healthy controls. In phylogenetic analysis, the repertoires of 18 of 34 MS patients grouped into a cluster of related CDR3 sequences, which suggests a possible signature at the repertoire level.

For unsorted PBMC libraries, 2 million PBMCs were used after storage in RNAlater at -80 degrees C until RNA extraction. The multiple sclerosis patients were enrolled in a US clinical protocol that evaluated disease progression with magnetic resonance imaging. PBMCs were separated from peripheral blood using Ficoll-Hypaque density gradient centrifugation and then cryopreserved in liquid nitrogen. The sequencing input was PBMCs. The TCR sequence derives from a woman in her twenties or thirties with multiple sclerosis. The chain is made from TRBV7-9 and TRBJ2-5; TRBD1 is a possible D gene, resting on 5 matching bases. CDR3 reads: CASSFTDSQETQYF. The DNA reads as follows: TGTGCCAGCAGCTTTACCGACAGTCAAGAGACCCAGTACTTC.